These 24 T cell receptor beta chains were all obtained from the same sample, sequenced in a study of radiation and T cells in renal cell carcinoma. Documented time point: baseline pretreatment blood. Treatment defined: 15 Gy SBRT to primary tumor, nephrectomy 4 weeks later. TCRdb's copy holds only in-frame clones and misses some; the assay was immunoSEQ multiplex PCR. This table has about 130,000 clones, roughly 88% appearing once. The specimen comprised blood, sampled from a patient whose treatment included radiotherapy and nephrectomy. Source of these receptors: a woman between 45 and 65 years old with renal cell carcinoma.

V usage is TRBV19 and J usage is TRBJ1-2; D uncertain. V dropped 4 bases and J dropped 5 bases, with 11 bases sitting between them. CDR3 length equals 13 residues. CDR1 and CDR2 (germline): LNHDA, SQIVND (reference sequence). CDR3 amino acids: CASSTAGPYGYTF. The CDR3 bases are TGTGCCAGTAGTACAGCAGGCCCGTATGGCTACACCTTC.

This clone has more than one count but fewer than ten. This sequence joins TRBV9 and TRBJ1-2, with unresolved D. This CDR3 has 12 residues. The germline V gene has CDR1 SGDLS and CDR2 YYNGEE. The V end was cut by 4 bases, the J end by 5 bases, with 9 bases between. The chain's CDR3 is CASSSLSYGYTF. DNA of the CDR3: TGTGCCAGCAGCTCTCTGAGTTATGGCTACACCTTC.

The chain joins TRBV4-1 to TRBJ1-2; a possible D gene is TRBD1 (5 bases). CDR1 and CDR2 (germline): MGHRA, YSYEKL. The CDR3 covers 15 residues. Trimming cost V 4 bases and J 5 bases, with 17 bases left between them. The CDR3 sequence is CASSPVGQGRYGYTF. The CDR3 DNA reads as TGCGCCAGCAGCCCCGTAGGACAAGGGAGGTATGGCTACACCTTC.

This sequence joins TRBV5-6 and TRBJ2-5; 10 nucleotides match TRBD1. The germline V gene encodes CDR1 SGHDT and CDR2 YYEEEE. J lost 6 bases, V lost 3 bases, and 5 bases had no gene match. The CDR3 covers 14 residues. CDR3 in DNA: TGTGCCAGCAGCTCCCGGGACAGGGGAAAGACCCAGTACTTC. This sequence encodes CASSSRDRGKTQYF. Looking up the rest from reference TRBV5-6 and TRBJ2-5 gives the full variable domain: DAGVTQSPTHLIKTRGQQVTLRCSPKSGHDTVSWYQQALGQGPQFIFQYYEEEERQRGNFPDRFSGHQFPNYSSELNVNALLLGDSALYLCASSSRDRGKTQYFGPGTRLLVL.

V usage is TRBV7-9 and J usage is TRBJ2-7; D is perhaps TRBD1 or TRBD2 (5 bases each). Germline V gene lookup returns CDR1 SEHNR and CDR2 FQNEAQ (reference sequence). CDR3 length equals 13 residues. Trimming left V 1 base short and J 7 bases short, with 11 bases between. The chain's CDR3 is CASSLERGEEQYF. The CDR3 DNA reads TGTGCCAGCAGCTTAGAGAGGGGAGAGGAGCAGTACTTC.

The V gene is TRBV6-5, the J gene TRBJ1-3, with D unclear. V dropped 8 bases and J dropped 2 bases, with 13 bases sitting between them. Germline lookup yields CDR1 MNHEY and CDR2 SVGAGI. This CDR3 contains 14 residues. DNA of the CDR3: TGTGCCAGCGCCCGTGGTGGACCTGGAAACACCATATATTTT. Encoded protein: CASARGGPGNTIYF.

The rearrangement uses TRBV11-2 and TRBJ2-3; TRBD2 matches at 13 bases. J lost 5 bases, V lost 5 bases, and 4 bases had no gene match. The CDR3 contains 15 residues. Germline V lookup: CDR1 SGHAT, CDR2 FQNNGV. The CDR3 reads CASSARLAGGDTQYF. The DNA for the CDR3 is TGTGCCAGCAGCGCCCGACTAGCGGGGGGAGATACGCAGTATTTT. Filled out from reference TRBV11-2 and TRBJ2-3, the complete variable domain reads EAGVAQSPRYKIIEKRQSVAFWCNPISGHATLYWYQQILGQGPKLLIQFQNNGVVDDSQLPKDRFSAERLKGVDSTLKIQPAKLEDSAVYLCASSARLAGGDTQYFGPGTRLTVL.

For the CDR3, the DNA is TGTGCCTGGAGTCAGGGGTTTGTGGGACAGCCCCAGCATTTT. It specifies CAWSQGFVGQPQHF. The rearrangement joins TRBV30 to TRBJ1-5; the D gene is possibly TRBD1 (6 bases). The V gene's germline CDR1 is GTSNPN and CDR2 SVGIG (reference sequence). The CDR3 runs 14 residues. Trimming stripped 2 bases from V and 7 bases from J, with 15 bases between.

The CDR3 DNA sequence: TGTGCCAGCAGCCGGGAACGGGGCTCACCCCTCCACTTT. Protein product: CASSRERGSPLHF. This chain connects TRBV7-3 to TRBJ1-6; D may be TRBD1 (5 bases). Germline CDR1 and CDR2: SGHTA and FQGTGA. The V end was cut by 5 bases, the J end by 10 bases, with 12 bases between. The length of the CDR3 is 13 residues. Full variable domain (missing parts from reference TRBV7-3 and TRBJ1-6): GAGVSQTPSNKVTEKGKYVELRCDPISGHTALYWYRQSLGQGPEFLIYFQGTGAADDSGLPNDRFFAVRPEGSVSTLKIQRTERGDSAVYLCASSRERGSPLHFGNGTRLTVT.

CDR3 protein: CASSVAYRGRYNEQFF. The DNA for the CDR3 is TGTGCCAGCAGCGTAGCGTATCGGGGAAGATACAATGAGCAGTTCTTC. The chain uses TRBV9 and TRBJ2-1; a weak D match, TRBD2 (5 bases). Trimming removed 0 bases at V and 4 bases at J, with 14 bases between. The CDR3 length is 16 residues. The germline V gene encodes CDR1 SGDLS and CDR2 YYNGEE.

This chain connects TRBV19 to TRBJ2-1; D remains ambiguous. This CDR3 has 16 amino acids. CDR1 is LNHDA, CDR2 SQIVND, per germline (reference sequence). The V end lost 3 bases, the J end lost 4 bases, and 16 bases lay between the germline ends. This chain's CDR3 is CASSIFGSLPYNEQFF. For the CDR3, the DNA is TGTGCCAGTAGTATTTTTGGCAGCTTACCTTACAATGAGCAGTTCTTC.

Written as DNA, the CDR3 is TGTGCTAGTGGTTTGAGAGGGGACTCCTACAATGAGCAGTTCTTC. Encoded protein: CASGLRGDSYNEQFF. The V and J genes are TRBV12-5 and TRBJ2-1; D possibly uses TRBD1 or TRBD2 (5 bases each). This CDR3 comprises 15 residues. V lost 2 bases and J 0 bases, leaving 8 bases between the germline ends. Germline CDR1 LGHNT, CDR2 FRNRAP.

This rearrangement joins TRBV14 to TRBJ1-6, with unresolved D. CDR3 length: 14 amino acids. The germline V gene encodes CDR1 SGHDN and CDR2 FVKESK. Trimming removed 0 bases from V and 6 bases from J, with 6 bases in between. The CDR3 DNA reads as TGTGCCAGCAGCCAAGATAGGACTAATTCACCCCTCCACTTT. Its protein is CASSQDRTNSPLHF.

In DNA form, the CDR3 reads TGTGCCAGCAGCCGGGGGGGCTACTCCACCGGGGAGCTGTTTTTT. It is translated as CASSRGGYSTGELFF. V is TRBV7-3 and J is TRBJ2-2; 8 nucleotides line up with TRBD2. This CDR3 is built from 15 residues. In germline, CDR1 is SGHTA, CDR2 FQGTGA. Trimming took 5 bases from V and 4 from J; bases not matched to a gene: 6.

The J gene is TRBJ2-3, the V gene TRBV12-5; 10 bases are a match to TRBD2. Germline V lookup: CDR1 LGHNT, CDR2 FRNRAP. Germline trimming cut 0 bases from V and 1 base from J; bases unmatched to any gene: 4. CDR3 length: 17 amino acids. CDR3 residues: CASGLVSLAGGTDTQYF. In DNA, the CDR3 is TGTGCTAGTGGTTTGGTAAGCCTAGCGGGGGGCACAGATACGCAGTATTTT.

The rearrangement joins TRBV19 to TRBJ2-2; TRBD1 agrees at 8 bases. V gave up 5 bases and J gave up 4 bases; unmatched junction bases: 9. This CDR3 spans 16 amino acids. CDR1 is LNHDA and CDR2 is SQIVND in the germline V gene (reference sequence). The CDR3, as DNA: TGTGCCAGTAGTGTGTCATCAGGGGGCGGCACCGGGGAGCTGTTTTTT. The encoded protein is CASSVSSGGGTGELFF.

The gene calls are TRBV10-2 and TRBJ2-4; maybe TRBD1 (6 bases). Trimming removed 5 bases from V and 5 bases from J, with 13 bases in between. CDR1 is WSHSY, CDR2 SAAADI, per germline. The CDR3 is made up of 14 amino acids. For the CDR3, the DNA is TGCGCCAGCAGTCAGCAGGGGACCCAAAACATTCAGTACTTC. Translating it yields CASSQQGTQNIQYF.

CDR3 in amino acids: CASSWGGDSYEQYF. CDR3 DNA: TGTGCCAGCAGTTGGGGGGGGGACTCCTACGAGCAGTACTTC. The V call is TRBV6-6, the J call TRBJ2-7, with 7 bases identical to TRBD2. CDR3 length: 14 amino acids. CDR1 MNHNY and CDR2 SVGAGI come from the germline V gene (reference sequence). V dropped 4 bases and J dropped 0; count of bases not matched to a gene: 3.

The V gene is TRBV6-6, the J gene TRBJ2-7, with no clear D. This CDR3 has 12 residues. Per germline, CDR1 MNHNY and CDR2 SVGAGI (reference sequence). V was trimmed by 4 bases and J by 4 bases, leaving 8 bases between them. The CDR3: CASSLAGYEQYF. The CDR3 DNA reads TGTGCCAGCAGTTTAGCCGGGTACGAGCAGTACTTC.

The CDR3 sequence: CASRQGIGSNEKLFF. In nucleotides, the CDR3 is TGTGCCAGTCGACAGGGGATCGGGTCTAATGAAAAACTGTTTTTT. The chain couples TRBV6-1 to TRBJ1-4; TRBD1 agrees at 8 bases. With 9 bases clipped from V and 3 bases from J, the junction kept 9 bases outside the gene matches. Per the germline V gene, CDR1 is MNHNS and CDR2 is SASEGT. The CDR3 has 15 amino acids.

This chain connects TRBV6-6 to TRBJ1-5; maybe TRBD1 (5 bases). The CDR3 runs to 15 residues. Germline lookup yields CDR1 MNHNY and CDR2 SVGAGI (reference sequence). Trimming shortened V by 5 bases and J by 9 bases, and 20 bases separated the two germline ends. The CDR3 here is CASSQGLRDWPPQHF. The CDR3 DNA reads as TGTGCCAGCAGTCAGGGACTCAGGGATTGGCCGCCCCAGCATTTT.

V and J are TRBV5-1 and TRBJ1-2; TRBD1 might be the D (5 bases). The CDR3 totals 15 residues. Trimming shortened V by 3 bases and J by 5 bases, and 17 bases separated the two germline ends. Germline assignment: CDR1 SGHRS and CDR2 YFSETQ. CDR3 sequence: CASSSWGSATYGYTF. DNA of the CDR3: TGCGCCAGCAGCTCATGGGGCTCAGCTACGTATGGCTACACCTTC.

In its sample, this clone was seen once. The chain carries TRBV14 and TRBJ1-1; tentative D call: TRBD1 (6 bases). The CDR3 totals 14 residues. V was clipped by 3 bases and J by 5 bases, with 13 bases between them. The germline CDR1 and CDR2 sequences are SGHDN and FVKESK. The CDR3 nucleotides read TGTGCCAGCAGCCAGTTACAGGGAGTTACTGAAGCTTTCTTT. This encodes CASSQLQGVTEAFF.

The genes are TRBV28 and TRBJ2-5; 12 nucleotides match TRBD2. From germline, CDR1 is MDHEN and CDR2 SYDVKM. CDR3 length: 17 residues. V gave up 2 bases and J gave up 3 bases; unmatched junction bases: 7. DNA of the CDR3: TGTGCCAGCAGTTTAACCCTACTAGCGGGGGGAAAAGAGACCCAGTACTTC. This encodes CASSLTLLAGGKETQYF.